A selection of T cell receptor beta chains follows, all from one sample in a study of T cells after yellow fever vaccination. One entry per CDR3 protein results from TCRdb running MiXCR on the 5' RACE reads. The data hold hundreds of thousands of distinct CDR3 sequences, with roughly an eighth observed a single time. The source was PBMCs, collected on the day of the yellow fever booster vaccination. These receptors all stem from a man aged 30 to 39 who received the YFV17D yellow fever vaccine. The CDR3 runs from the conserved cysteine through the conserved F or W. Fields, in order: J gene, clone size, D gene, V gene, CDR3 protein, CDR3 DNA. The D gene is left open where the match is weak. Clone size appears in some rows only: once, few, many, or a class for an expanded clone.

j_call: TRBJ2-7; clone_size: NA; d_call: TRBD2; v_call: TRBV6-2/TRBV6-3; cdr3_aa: CASRWTSGYSYEQYF; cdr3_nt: TGTGCCAGCAGGTGGACTAGCGGATACTCCTACGAGCAGTACTTC
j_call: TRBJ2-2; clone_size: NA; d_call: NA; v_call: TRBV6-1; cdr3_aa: CASSMDRPNTGELFF; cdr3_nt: TGTGCCAGCAGCATGGACAGACCTAACACCGGGGAGCTGTTTTTT
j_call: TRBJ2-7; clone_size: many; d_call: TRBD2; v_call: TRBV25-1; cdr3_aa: CARLQGGPLEAGACYEQYF; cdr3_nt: TGTGCCCGATTGCAGGGCGGTCCACTAGAAGCGGGAGCTTGCTACGAGCAGTACTTC
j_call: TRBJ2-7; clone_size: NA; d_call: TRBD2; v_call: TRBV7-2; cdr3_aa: CASSSSGRGEQYF; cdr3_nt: TGTGCCAGCAGCTCTAGCGGGAGAGGCGAGCAGTACTTC
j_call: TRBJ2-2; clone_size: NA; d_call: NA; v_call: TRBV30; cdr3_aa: CAREAAWGGELFF; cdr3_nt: TGTGCCCGGGAAGCAGCCTGGGGTGGGGAGCTGTTTTTT
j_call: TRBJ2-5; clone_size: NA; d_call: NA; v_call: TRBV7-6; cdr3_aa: CASSLPPDPGETQYF; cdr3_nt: TGTGCCAGCAGCTTACCCCCGGACCCCGGGGAGACCCAGTACTTC
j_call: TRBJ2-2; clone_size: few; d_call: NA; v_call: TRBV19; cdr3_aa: CASSLPFGELFF; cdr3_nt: TGTGCCAGTAGTCTTCCATTCGGGGAGCTGTTTTTT
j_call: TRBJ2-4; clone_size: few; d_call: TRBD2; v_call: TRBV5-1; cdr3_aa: CASSLGLAGTRRNIQYF; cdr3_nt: TGCGCCAGCAGCTTGGGACTAGCGGGAACCCGGAGGAACATTCAGTACTTC
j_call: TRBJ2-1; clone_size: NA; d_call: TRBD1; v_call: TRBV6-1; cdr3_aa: CASTTGTAPAFSYNEQFF; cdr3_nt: TGTGCCAGCACCACCGGGACAGCGCCCGCATTTTCCTACAATGAGCAGTTCTTC
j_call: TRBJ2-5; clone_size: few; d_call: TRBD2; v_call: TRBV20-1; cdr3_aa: CSAQGVTSGQETQYF; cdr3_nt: TGCAGTGCTCAGGGAGTGACTAGCGGACAAGAGACCCAGTACTTC
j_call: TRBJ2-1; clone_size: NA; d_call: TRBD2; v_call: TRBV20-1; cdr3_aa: CSARTSGRGPQFF; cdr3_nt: TGCAGTGCTAGGACTAGCGGGAGAGGGCCGCAGTTCTTC
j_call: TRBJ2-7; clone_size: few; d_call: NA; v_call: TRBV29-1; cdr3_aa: CSGKSSYEQYF; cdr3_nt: TGCAGCGGTAAGAGCTCCTACGAGCAGTACTTC
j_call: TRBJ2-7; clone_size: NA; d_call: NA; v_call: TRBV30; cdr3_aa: CAWSAAGPSYEQYF; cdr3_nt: TGTGCCTGGTCCGCGGCAGGACCTTCCTACGAGCAGTACTTC
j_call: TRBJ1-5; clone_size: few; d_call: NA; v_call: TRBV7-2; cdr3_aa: CASSRGRGTGNQPQHF; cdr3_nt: TGTGCCAGCAGCCGAGGTAGGGGTACGGGAAATCAGCCCCAGCATTTT
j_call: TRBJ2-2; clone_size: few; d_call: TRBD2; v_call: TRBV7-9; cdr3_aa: CASNTGGNTGELFF; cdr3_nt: TGTGCCAGCAACACGGGAGGGAACACCGGGGAGCTGTTTTTT
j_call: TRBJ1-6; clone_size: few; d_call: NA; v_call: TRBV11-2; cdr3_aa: CASSLKSVPDRSNSPLHF; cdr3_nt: TGTGCCAGCAGCTTAAAATCGGTGCCGGACAGATCTAATTCACCCCTCCACTTT
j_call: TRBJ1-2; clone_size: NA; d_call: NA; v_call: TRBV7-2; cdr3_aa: CASRGGGHYGYTF; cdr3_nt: TGTGCCAGCCGCGGCGGGGGTCACTATGGCTACACCTTC
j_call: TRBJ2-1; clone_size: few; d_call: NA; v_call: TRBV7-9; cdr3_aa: CASSKIYNEQFF; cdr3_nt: TGTGCCAGCAGCAAGATCTACAATGAGCAGTTCTTC
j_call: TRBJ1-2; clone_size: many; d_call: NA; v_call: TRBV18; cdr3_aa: CASSPPLEQRNYGYTF; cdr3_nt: TGTGCCAGCTCACCACCGTTGGAACAACGAAACTATGGCTACACCTTC
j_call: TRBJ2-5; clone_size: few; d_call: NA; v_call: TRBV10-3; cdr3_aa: CAIGRGETQYF; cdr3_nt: TGTGCCATCGGCAGGGGAGAGACCCAGTACTTC
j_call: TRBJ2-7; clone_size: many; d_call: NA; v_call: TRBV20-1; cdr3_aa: CSAQEVHEQYF; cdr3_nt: TGCAGTGCTCAAGAAGTCCACGAGCAGTACTTC
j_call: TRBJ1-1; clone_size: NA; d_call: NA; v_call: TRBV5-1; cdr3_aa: CASSPLDRAEAFF; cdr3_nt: TGCGCCAGCAGCCCTCTGGACAGAGCTGAAGCTTTCTTT
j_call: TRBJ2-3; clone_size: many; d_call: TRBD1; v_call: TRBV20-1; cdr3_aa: CSARKTGGMGTDTQYF; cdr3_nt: TGCAGTGCTAGAAAAACAGGGGGCATGGGCACAGATACGCAGTATTTT
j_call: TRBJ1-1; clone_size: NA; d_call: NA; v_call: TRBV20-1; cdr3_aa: CSARPGTEAFF; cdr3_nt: TGCAGTGCTAGACCAGGCACTGAAGCTTTCTTT
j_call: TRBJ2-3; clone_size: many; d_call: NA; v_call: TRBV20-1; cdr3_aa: CSARDPHGASDVGPDTQYF; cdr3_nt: TGCAGTGCTAGAGATCCCCACGGGGCTAGCGACGTGGGCCCAGATACGCAGTATTTT
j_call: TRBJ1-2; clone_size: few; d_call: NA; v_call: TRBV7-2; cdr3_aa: CASSLGAGVEGGYTF; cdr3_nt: TGTGCCAGCAGCCTTGGGGCAGGGGTGGAGGGGGGCTACACCTTC
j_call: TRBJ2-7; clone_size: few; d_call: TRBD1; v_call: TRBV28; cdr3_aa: CASSFPGQALAGEQYF; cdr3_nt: TGTGCCAGCAGTTTCCCGGGACAGGCCTTGGCGGGGGAGCAGTACTTC
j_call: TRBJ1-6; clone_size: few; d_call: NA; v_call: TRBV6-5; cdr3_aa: CASSAGFSPLHF; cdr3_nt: TGTGCCAGCAGCGCAGGGTTTTCACCCCTCCACTTT
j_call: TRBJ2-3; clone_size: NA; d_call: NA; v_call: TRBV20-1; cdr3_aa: CGPWRTTTDTQYF; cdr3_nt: TGCGGACCTTGGAGGACTACAACAGATACGCAGTATTTT
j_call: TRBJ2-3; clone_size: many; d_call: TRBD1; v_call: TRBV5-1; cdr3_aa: CASSNPGTGSDTQYF; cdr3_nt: TGCGCCAGCAGCAACCCCGGGACAGGGTCAGATACGCAGTATTTT
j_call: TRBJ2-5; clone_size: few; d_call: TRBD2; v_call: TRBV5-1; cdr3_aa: CASSLARLAGGETQYF; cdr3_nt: TGCGCCAGCAGCTTGGCCCGGCTAGCGGGAGGGGAGACCCAGTACTTC
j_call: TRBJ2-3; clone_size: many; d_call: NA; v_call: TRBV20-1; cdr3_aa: CSARDGSGNTDTQYF; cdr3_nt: TGCAGTGCTAGAGATGGGAGCGGCAACACAGATACGCAGTATTTT
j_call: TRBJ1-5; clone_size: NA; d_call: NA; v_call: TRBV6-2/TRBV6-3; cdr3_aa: CASSSPPGYSNQPQHF; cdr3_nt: TGTGCCAGCAGCTCACCGCCGGGGTATAGCAATCAGCCCCAGCATTTT
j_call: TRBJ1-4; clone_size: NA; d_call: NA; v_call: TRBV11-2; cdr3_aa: CASAVGRATNEKLFF; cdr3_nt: TGTGCCAGCGCCGTCGGGCGGGCAACTAATGAAAAACTGTTTTTT
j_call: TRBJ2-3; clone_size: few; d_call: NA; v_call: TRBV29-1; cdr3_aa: CSIEGGITDTQYF; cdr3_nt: TGCAGCATAGAAGGTGGGATCACAGATACGCAGTATTTT
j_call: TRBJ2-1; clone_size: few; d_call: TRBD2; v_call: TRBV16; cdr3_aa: CASSQPTSGSFGEQFF; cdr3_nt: TGTGCCAGCAGCCAACCGACTAGCGGGAGCTTCGGTGAGCAGTTCTTC
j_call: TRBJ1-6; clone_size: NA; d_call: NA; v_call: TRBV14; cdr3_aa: CASSQVGRNSPLHF; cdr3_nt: TGTGCCAGCAGCCAAGTCGGGCGTAATTCACCCCTCCACTTT
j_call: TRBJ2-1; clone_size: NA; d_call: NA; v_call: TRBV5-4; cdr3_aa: CASSLDVDDEQFF; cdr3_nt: TGTGCCAGCAGCTTGGATGTGGACGATGAGCAGTTCTTC
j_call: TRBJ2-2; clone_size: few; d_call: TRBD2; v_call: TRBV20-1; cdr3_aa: CSARTSGRAANTGELFF; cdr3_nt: TGCAGTGCCCGGACTAGCGGGAGGGCTGCGAACACCGGGGAGCTGTTTTTT
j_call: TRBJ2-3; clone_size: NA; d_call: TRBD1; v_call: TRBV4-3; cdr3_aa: CASSQAHGTGGSTDTQYF; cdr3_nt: TGCGCCAGCAGCCAGGCCCACGGGACAGGGGGGTCCACAGATACGCAGTATTTT
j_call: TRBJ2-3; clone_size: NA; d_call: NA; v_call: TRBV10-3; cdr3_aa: CAIREIADSRNTQYF; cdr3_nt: TGTGCCATCAGGGAAATAGCGGATTCTCGCAATACGCAGTATTTT